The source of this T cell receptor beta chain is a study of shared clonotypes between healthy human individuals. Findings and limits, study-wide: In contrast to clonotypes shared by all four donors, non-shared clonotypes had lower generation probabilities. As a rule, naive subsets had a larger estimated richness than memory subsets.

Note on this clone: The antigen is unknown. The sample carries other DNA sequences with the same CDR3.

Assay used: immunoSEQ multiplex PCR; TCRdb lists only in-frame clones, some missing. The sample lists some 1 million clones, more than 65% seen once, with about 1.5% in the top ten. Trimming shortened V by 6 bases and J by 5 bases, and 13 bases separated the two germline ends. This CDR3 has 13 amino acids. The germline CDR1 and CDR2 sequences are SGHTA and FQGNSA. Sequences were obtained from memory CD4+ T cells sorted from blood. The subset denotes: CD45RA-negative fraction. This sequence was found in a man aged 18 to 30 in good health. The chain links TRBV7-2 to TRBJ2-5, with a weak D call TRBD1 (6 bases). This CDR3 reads CASSPDRRETQYF. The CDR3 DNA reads TGTGCCAGCAGTCCAGACAGGAGGGAGACCCAGTACTTC.